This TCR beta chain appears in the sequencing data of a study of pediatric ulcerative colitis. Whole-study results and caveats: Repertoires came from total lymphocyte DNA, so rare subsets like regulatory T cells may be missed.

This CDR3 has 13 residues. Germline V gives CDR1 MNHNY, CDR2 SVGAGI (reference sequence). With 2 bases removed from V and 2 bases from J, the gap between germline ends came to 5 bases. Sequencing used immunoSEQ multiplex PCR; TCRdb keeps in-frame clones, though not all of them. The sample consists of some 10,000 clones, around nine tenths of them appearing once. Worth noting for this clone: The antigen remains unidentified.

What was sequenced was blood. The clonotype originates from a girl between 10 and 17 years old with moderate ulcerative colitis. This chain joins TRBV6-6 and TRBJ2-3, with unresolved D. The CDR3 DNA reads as TGTGCCAGCAGTTACGAAAACACAGATACGCAGTATTTT. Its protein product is CASSYENTDTQYF.